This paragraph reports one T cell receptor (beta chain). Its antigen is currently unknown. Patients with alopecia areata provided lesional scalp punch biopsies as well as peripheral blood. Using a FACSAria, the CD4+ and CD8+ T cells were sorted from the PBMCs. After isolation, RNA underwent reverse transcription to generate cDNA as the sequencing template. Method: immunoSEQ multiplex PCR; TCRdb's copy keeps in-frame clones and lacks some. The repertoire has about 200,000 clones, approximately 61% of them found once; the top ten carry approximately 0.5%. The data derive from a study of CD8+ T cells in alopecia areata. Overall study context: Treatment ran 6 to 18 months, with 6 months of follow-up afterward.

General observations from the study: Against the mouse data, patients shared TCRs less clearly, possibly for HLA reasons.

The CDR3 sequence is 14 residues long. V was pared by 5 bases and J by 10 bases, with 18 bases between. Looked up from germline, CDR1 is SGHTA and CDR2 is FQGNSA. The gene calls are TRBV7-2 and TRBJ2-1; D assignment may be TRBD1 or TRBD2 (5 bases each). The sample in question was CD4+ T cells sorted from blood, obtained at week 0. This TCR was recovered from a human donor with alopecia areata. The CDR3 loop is CASSPGDPGAEQFF. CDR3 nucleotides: TGTGCCAGCAGCCCCGGGGACCCCGGAGCGGAGCAGTTCTTC.